Below are 7 T cell receptor beta chains sequenced from a single sample in a study of technical replicates of blood from several donors. The table came from immunoSEQ multiplex PCR; TCRdb's copy has only in-frame clones and leaves some out. Here the sample spans approximately 50,000 clones, about 96% being singletons. Sequences were obtained from T cells isolated from PBMCs. Every receptor here comes from a human donor in good health.

This chain joins TRBV9 and TRBJ2-1; 9 bases fit TRBD2. This CDR3 region has 19 residues. V lost 4 bases and J lost 0; bases outside the gene matches: 14. Germline CDR1 SGDLS, CDR2 YYNGEE. Here the CDR3 DNA reads TGTGCCAGCAGCTCCCCCGGGTTTAGCGGGGGAAGCTCCTACAATGAGCAGTTCTTC. Translated: CASSSPGFSGGSSYNEQFF.

The V call is TRBV9, the J call TRBJ1-1; D is unresolved. V lost 0 bases, J lost 1 base, and 10 bases lay in between. CDR1 and CDR2 (germline): SGDLS, YYNGEE. This CDR3 spans 15 amino acids. The CDR3: CASSVDRGGNTEAFF. The CDR3, as DNA: TGTGCCAGCAGCGTAGATCGGGGTGGGAACACTGAAGCTTTCTTT. Complete variable domain (other parts from reference TRBV9 and TRBJ1-1): DSGVTQTPKHLITATGQRVTLRCSPRSGDLSVYWYQQSLDQGLQFLIQYYNGEERAKGNILERFSAQQFPDLHSELNLSSLELGDSALYFCASSVDRGGNTEAFFGQGTRLTVV.

The rearrangement links TRBV5-1 to TRBJ2-2; no firm D call. The CDR3 contains 15 residues. CDR1 and CDR2 from the germline V gene are SGHRS and YFSETQ. The V gene lost 4 bases and the J gene lost 2 bases, with 12 bases spanning the gap. The CDR3 sequence: CASSLVGGNTGELFF. The CDR3 DNA is TGCGCCAGCAGCCTCGTTGGCGGTAACACCGGGGAGCTGTTTTTT.

The rearrangement links TRBV5-1 to TRBJ2-3, with 16 bases matching TRBD2. The trim removed 4 bases at V and 4 bases at J, leaving 6 bases unmatched. Germline lookup yields CDR1 SGHRS and CDR2 YFSETQ. This CDR3 comprises 17 residues. The CDR3: CASSPGLAGGRADTQYF. The CDR3 nucleotides are TGCGCCAGCAGCCCGGGACTAGCGGGAGGGAGGGCAGATACGCAGTATTTT. Combining the CDR3 with reference TRBV5-1 and TRBJ2-3 gives the whole variable domain KAGVTQTPRYLIKTRGQQVTLSCSPISGHRSVSWYQQTPGQGLQFLFEYFSETQRNKGNFPGRFSGRQFSNSRSEMNVSTLELGDSALYLCASSPGLAGGRADTQYFGPGTRLTVL.

The J gene is TRBJ2-5, the V gene TRBV6-5, with D possibly being TRBD1 (6 bases). V was cut by 4 bases and J by 4 bases, with 19 bases left in between. The CDR3 consists of 16 residues. Looked up from germline, CDR1 is MNHEY and CDR2 is SVGAGI. The CDR3 DNA reads as TGTGCCAGCAGTTTTTGGCCCCAAGGGGGAACAGAGACCCAGTACTTC. Translation gives CASSFWPQGGTETQYF.

The chain combines TRBV5-1 with TRBJ2-7; 7 bases are shared with TRBD2. The CDR3 sequence is 15 residues long. Germline V CDR1 and CDR2: SGHRS, YFSETQ. V gave up 1 base and J gave up 7 bases; unmatched junction bases: 11. In DNA, the CDR3 is TGCGCCAGCAGCTTGTTTACTGGGGGGGGAGAGGAGCAGTACTTC. Translation gives CASSLFTGGGEEQYF.

CDR3 bases: TGTGCCAGCAGCTTGCCGGGGGGAACAGATACGCAGTATTTT. The encoded protein is CASSLPGGTDTQYF. The chain couples TRBV5-6 to TRBJ2-3, with 7 bases fitting TRBD2. Germline V gene data show CDR1 as SGHDT and CDR2 as YYEEEE. Losses at the gene ends were 1 base for V and 3 bases for J; bases not matched to a gene: 2. The CDR3 sequence is 14 residues long.